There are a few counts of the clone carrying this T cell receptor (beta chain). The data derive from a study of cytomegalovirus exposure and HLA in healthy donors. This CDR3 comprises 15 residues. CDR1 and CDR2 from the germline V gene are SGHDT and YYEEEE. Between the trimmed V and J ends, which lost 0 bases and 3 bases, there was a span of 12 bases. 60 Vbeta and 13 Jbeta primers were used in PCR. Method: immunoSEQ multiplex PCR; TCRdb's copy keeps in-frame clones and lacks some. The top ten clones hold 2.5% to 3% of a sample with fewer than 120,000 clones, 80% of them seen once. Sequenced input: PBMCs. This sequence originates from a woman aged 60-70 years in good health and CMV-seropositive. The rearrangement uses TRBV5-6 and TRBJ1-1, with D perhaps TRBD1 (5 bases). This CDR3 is CASSLGPPRDTEAFF. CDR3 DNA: TGTGCCAGCAGCTTGGGTCCCCCCAGGGACACTGAAGCTTTCTTT.